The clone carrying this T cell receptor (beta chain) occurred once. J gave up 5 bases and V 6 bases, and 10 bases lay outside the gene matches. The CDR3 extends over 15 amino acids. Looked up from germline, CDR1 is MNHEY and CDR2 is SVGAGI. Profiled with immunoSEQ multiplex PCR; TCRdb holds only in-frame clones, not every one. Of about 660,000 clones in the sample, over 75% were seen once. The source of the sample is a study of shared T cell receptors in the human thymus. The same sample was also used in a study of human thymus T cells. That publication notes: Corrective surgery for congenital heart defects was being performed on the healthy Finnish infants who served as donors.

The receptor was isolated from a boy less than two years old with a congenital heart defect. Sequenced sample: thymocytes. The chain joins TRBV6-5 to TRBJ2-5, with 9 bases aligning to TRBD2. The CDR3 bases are TGTGCCAGCAGACTCTCCGGGACTAGCTGGGAGACCCAGTACTTC. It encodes CASRLSGTSWETQYF.